A selection of T cell receptor beta chains follows, all from one sample in a study of blood T cell repertoires in COVID-19. Profiled with immunoSEQ multiplex PCR; TCRdb holds only in-frame clones, not every one. The sample contains 350,000 or so clones, 80% to 95% of which appear only once. Sequenced input: PBMCs or T cells enriched from blood (not recorded which). Receptors were obtained from a woman aged 25 to 45 who had recovered from COVID-19. The CDR3 runs from the conserved cysteine through the conserved F or W. Each record gives: D gene, J gene, clone size, V gene, CDR3 DNA, CDR3 protein. D genes are given only for firm matches. Rows give clone size only sometimes, using once, few, many, or a class for an expanded clone.

. | TRBJ1-5 | . | TRBV21-1 | TGTGCCAGCAGCGAACAGGGTTTTTGGGCGAGGAGCAATCAGCCCCAGCATTTT | CASSEQGFWARSNQPQHF
. | TRBJ1-2 | . | TRBV5-1 | TGCGCCAGCAGCTTTTTTGAGGGGGAATCTTGGGGCTACACCTTC | CASSFFEGESWGYTF
TRBD1 | TRBJ1-2 | once | TRBV5-1 | TGCGCCAGCACACAAAACAGGGGAGGCTACACCTTC | CASTQNRGGYTF
TRBD1 | TRBJ2-3 | . | TRBV5-4 | TGTGCCAGCAGCAACCGAAGACAGGGGCGCACAGATACGCAGTATTTT | CASSNRRQGRTDTQYF
TRBD1 | TRBJ2-2 | once | TRBV11-1 | TGTGCCAGCAGCATCACCAGGGGGCTCGGGACCGGGGAGCTGTTTTTT | CASSITRGLGTGELFF
TRBD1 | TRBJ1-3 | . | TRBV6-5 | TGTGCCAGCAGCCTCCAGAGGACAGGGGGGAACACCATATATTTT | CASSLQRTGGNTIYF
. | TRBJ2-2 | few | TRBV4-1 | TGCGCCAGCAGCCCCGGGGTATACGGAGGGACAGATCTAACCGGGGAGCTGTTTTTT | CASSPGVYGGTDLTGELFF
TRBD2 | TRBJ2-1 | . | TRBV5-1 | TGCGCCAGCAGCTTGACTAGCGGGAGCTCCTACAATGAGCAGTTCTTC | CASSLTSGSSYNEQFF
. | TRBJ2-5 | . | TRBV9 | TGTGCCAGCAGCGTGATGGCGGGGGCCGGTCGAGAGACCCAGTACTTC | CASSVMAGAGRETQYF
. | TRBJ1-2 | . | TRBV5-4 | TGTGCCAGCAGCTTAGAGGACTATGGCTACACCTTC | CASSLEDYGYTF
. | TRBJ2-7 | . | TRBV4-3 | TGCGCCAGCAGCCAAGATGAGCTCGGTGGGGGCGGCGAGCAGTACTTC | CASSQDELGGGGEQYF
TRBD1 | TRBJ2-7 | . | TRBV12-3/TRBV12-4 | TGTGCCAGCAGTTTTGACAGGGGTTACGAGCAGTACTTC | CASSFDRGYEQYF
TRBD1 | TRBJ1-5 | . | TRBV6-5 | TGTGCCAGGTACGACAGGGACAATCAGCCCCAGCATTTT | CARYDRDNQPQHF
. | TRBJ2-3 | . | TRBV1 | TGCACCAGCAGCCAAGATCTACTAGCGGACTCACATCACAGCACAGATACGCAGTATTTT | CTSSQDLLADSHHSTDTQYF
. | TRBJ1-1 | . | TRBV28 | TGTGCCAGCAGTTTCGCGGGACCGAAGAACACTGAAGCTTTCTTT | CASSFAGPKNTEAFF
. | TRBJ2-7 | . | TRBV2 | TGTGCCAGCAGTGAAGATATCGGGACTGAGATTTTC | CASSEDIGTEIF
. | TRBJ2-2 | . | TRBV7-8 | TGTGCCAGCAGCTTAGCCTCTGCGGGTGAGAACACCGGGGAGCTGTTTTTT | CASSLASAGENTGELFF
. | TRBJ2-7 | . | TRBV5-1 | TGCGCCAGCAGCTTGGGGGCAGGGTTACAGTACGAGCAGTACTTC | CASSLGAGLQYEQYF
. | TRBJ2-7 | . | TRBV5-4 | TGTGCCAGCAGCTTGCAGGGGAGCTCCTACGAGCAGTACTTC | CASSLQGSSYEQYF
. | TRBJ2-2 | . | TRBV7-9 | TGTGCCAGCACCCTATCTCAGGGGAACACCGGGGAGCTGTTTTTT | CASTLSQGNTGELFF
. | TRBJ2-2 | . | TRBV6-5 | TGTGCCAGCAGGTCCGGCACCGGGGAGCTGTTTTTT | CASRSGTGELFF
. | TRBJ1-1 | . | TRBV5-1 | TGCGCCAGCAGAACTCAGGCGAACACTGAAGCTTTCTTT | CASRTQANTEAFF
. | TRBJ2-6 | . | TRBV7-3 | TGTGCCAGCAGCCCCCCGGGAGGGGCCAACGTCCTGACTTTC | CASSPPGGANVLTF
. | TRBJ2-7 | . | TRBV6-1 | TGTGCCAGCAGTGAATTCGTCGGGGGCGAGCAGTACTTC | CASSEFVGGEQYF
. | TRBJ2-1 | . | TRBV4-3 | TGCGCCAGCAGCCAAGCGAACAGGGTGAATGAGCAGTTCTTC | CASSQANRVNEQFF
TRBD2 | TRBJ2-1 | . | TRBV5-6 | TGTGCCAGCAGCCCTCACAGAGGGACTAGTTTGGTCAATGAGCAGTTCTTC | CASSPHRGTSLVNEQFF
. | TRBJ1-5 | . | TRBV28 | TGTGCCAGCAGTTTACTCAATCAGCCCCAGCATTTT | CASSLLNQPQHF
TRBD1 | TRBJ1-1 | . | TRBV27 | TGTGCCAGCAGTTTCCGACAGGGTAAAGGAACTGAAGCTTTCTTT | CASSFRQGKGTEAFF
TRBD1 | TRBJ2-7 | . | TRBV29-1 | TGCAGCGTTGAAGGCGGACAGGCCGGGGATCGCGGGTTC | CSVEGGQAGDRGF
. | TRBJ1-3 | . | TRBV19 | TGTGCCAGTGGGGCTGGGGCAGCATCTGGAAACACCATATATTTT | CASGAGAASGNTIYF
. | TRBJ1-5 | . | TRBV28 | TGTGCCAGCAGTTCCCCGCCAGGCTTGGGTTATAGCAATCAGCCCCAGCATTTT | CASSSPPGLGYSNQPQHF
TRBD1 | TRBJ2-5 | . | TRBV2 | TGTGCCAGCAGTTCTGGCAGGGGGCAGGAGACCCAGTACTTC | CASSSGRGQETQYF
. | TRBJ2-1 | . | TRBV10-3 | TGTGCCATTGCAGCTGGGGGCAGCTCCTACAATGAGCAGTTCTTC | CAIAAGGSSYNEQFF
. | TRBJ1-1 | . | TRBV19 | TGTGCCAGTAACCACAGGGTGAACACTGAAGCTTTCTTT | CASNHRVNTEAFF
. | TRBJ1-5 | . | TRBV5-4 | TGTGCCAGCAGCCCTTGGGGCAGGGAATCAAGCAATCAGCCCCAGCATTTT | CASSPWGRESSNQPQHF
. | TRBJ2-2 | . | TRBV30 | TGTGCCTGGAGTCCCGGGGGTGGCACCGGGGAGCTGTTTTTT | CAWSPGGGTGELFF
. | TRBJ2-1 | . | TRBV14 | TGTGCCAGCAGCCCCCGAATGGCGGTTGAGCAGTTCTTC | CASSPRMAVEQFF
TRBD1 | TRBJ2-5 | . | TRBV19 | TGTGCCAGTAGTTTCCGGGACAGGCCGACCCAGTACTTC | CASSFRDRPTQYF
. | TRBJ1-4 | . | TRBV7-9 | TGTGCCAGCAGCCTCAGGGCAACTAATGAAAAACTGTTTTTT | CASSLRATNEKLFF
. | TRBJ2-2 | . | TRBV30 | TGTGCCTGGAGTTCGATCGGGAACACCGGGGAGCTGTTTTTT | CAWSSIGNTGELFF
. | TRBJ1-5 | . | TRBV6-5 | TGTGCCAGCAGTTACGGGGGAGGGCAGCCCCAGCATTTT | CASSYGGGQPQHF
TRBD2 | TRBJ2-1 | . | TRBV6-5 | TGTGCCAGCAGTTCCGGGACTAGCCTCTACAATGAGCAGTTCTTC | CASSSGTSLYNEQFF
. | TRBJ1-5 | . | TRBV24-1 | TGTGCCACCAGTGATATAAATCAGCCCCAGCATTTT | CATSDINQPQHF
TRBD1 | TRBJ1-1 | . | TRBV9 | TGTGCCAGCAGCCAGGGACAGGGAAGGTCTGCAGCTTTCTTT | CASSQGQGRSAAFF
TRBD2 | TRBJ2-7 | . | TRBV7-2 | TGTGCCAGCAGCATGACCAGCGGGAACCACGAGCAGTACTTC | CASSMTSGNHEQYF
TRBD1 | TRBJ2-1 | . | TRBV19 | TGTGCCAGTAGTATTTACAGGGGTCGGAATGAGCAGTTCTTC | CASSIYRGRNEQFF
. | TRBJ1-1 | . | TRBV6-5 | TGTGCCAGCAGCCTGGAGCCCAAGGAGACTGAAGCTTTCTTT | CASSLEPKETEAFF
TRBD1 | TRBJ1-5 | . | TRBV3-1/TRBV3-2 | TGTGCCAGCAGCCAAGCCCGGGACAGGGGAGGCAATCAGCCCCAGCATTTT | CASSQARDRGGNQPQHF
. | TRBJ1-4 | . | TRBV19 | TGTGCCAGTAGTATTAGGTGGGCAGATGAAAAACTGTTTTTT | CASSIRWADEKLFF
. | TRBJ2-7 | . | TRBV5-5 | TGTGCCAGCAGCTTGGTTCCAGGGTCCATCTACGAGCAGTACTTC | CASSLVPGSIYEQYF
. | TRBJ1-5 | . | TRBV5-1 | TGCGCCAGCAGCTTGGCGGGAGGGGATCAGCCCCAGCATTTT | CASSLAGGDQPQHF
. | TRBJ2-3 | . | TRBV7-9 | TGTGCCAGCAGTTGGAGCGGCCGGGGTACAGATACGCAGTATTTT | CASSWSGRGTDTQYF
TRBD1 | TRBJ1-5 | . | TRBV13 | TGTGCCAGCAGCAGGACAGGGTGGGGGTCTGGCAATCAGCCCCAGCATTTT | CASSRTGWGSGNQPQHF
. | TRBJ1-1 | . | TRBV19 | TGTGCCAGTAGTATGTCGGGGGTTTCTACTGAAGCTTTCTTT | CASSMSGVSTEAFF
. | TRBJ1-5 | . | TRBV27 | TGTGCCAGCAACCGGGAGACCATCAAGGGGAGCAATCAGCCCCAGCATTTT | CASNRETIKGSNQPQHF
TRBD1 | TRBJ2-5 | . | TRBV4-3 | TGCGCCAGCAGCCAAGCCGGGACAGGGGCAGAGACCCAGTACTTC | CASSQAGTGAETQYF
TRBD2 | TRBJ2-3 | . | TRBV7-6 | TGTGCCAGCAGCTTAGGAGAACTAGCGGGATTGGCAGATACGCAGTATTTT | CASSLGELAGLADTQYF